This TCR beta chain was identified during a study of regulatory T cells in long-lasting Graves disease. Overall study findings and caveats: Accuracy could have been hurt by small sample size.

This clonotype was detected only a few times. Its antigen is not known. The time point is: persistent/refractory GD, antithyroid drugs over 5 years with positive TRAb. RNA from PBMCs was the source of the TCR library. The V gene lost 4 bases and the J gene lost 0 bases, with 13 bases spanning the gap. Germline CDR1 reads SGHRS; CDR2 reads YFSETQ. The CDR3 spans 15 residues. For TCR beta, libraries came from iRepertoire HTBI primers and Arm-PCR of CDR3 regions. TCRdb fed the multiplex PCR reads into MiXCR, producing one record per CDR3 protein. Altogether 400,000 to 500,000 distinct CDR3 sequences are present, roughly 22% being singletons, with the ten largest covering around 13%.

This chain connects TRBV5-1 to TRBJ1-1, with D perhaps TRBD1 (5 bases). This material consisted of peripheral blood mononuclear cells (PBMCs), taken when the disease was refractory, from a patient treated with antithyroid drugs. This TCR was recovered from a female donor with Graves disease. The CDR3 loop is CASSATAAVNTEAFF. CDR3 nucleotide sequence: TGCGCCAGCAGCGCGACAGCTGCCGTGAACACTGAAGCTTTCTTT.